Below, 26 T cell receptor beta chains from the same sample are listed, as sequenced in a study of patients and donors after allogeneic stem cell transplantation. TCRdb analysed the RT-PCR reads with MiXCR anew, one entry per CDR3 protein. The data contain 200,000 to 250,000 distinct CDR3 sequences, 11% to 15% of them singletons. Input material: blood, either unsorted or a sorted T cell fraction (not recorded which). Receptors originate from a human donor who was either an allogeneic HSCT recipient or a stem cell or donor lymphocyte infusion donor (not recorded which). It is not recorded whose cells these are; they may come from a transplant donor.

This clonotype appeared many times. The gene calls are TRBV7-2 and TRBJ2-7, with 7 positions matching TRBD1. CDR3 length: 16 residues. The trim removed 2 bases at V and 7 bases at J, leaving 14 bases unmatched. Germline-derived CDR1 and CDR2 are SGHTA and FQGNSA. The CDR3 spells CASSLFGQAGAREQYF. The CDR3 coding sequence is TGTGCCAGCAGCTTATTCGGACAGGCAGGGGCGAGGGAGCAGTACTTC. Variable domain in full (rest from reference TRBV7-2 and TRBJ2-7): GAGVSQSPSNKVTEKGKDVELRCDPISGHTALYWYRQSLGQGLEFLIYFQGNSAPDKSGLPSDRFSAERTGGSVSTLTIQRTQQEDSAVYLCASSLFGQAGAREQYFGPGTRLTVT.

The chain couples TRBV4-2 to TRBJ1-3; D not certain. Trimming stripped 0 bases from V and 0 bases from J, with 12 bases between. There are 17 residues in the CDR3. The germline CDR1 and CDR2 sequences are LGHNA and YNFKEQ. The CDR3 here is CASSQDRGSISGNTIYF. In DNA form, the CDR3 reads TGTGCCAGCAGCCAAGATCGAGGGAGTATCTCTGGAAACACCATATATTTT.

This clonotype turned up a few times. CDR3: CASSVDSRTDTQYF. For the CDR3, the DNA is TGCGCCAGCAGCGTGGACAGTCGCACAGATACGCAGTATTTT. The chain employs TRBV5-1 and TRBJ2-3; weak D call: TRBD1 (6 bases). The germline gives CDR1 SGHRS, CDR2 YFSETQ. The CDR3 sequence is 14 residues long. The V end was cut by 4 bases, the J end by 1 base, with 10 bases between.

The V call is TRBV20-1, the J call TRBJ2-6, with D possibly TRBD1 on 6 matching bases. Germline loops: CDR1 DFQATT, CDR2 SNEGSKA (reference sequence). V was pared by 6 bases and J by 2 bases, with 17 bases between. The CDR3 runs 16 residues. CDR3 bases: TGCAGTGCCTCTTACAGGGCTGGGGCTGGGGCCAACGTCCTGACTTTC. Amino acids: CSASYRAGAGANVLTF.

The sample holds many counts of this clonotype. The chain links TRBV10-3 to TRBJ1-1; no reliable D call. The ends were cut back, 8 bases at V and 1 base at J, with 5 bases in the middle. The germline V gene has CDR1 ENHRY and CDR2 SYGVKD. This CDR3 contains 11 residues. The CDR3 loop is CAIRENTEAFF. Written as DNA, the CDR3 is TGTGCCATCCGGGAGAACACTGAAGCTTTCTTT.

V gene TRBV20-1 combines with J gene TRBJ1-2; no clear D gene. Germline V gives CDR1 DFQATT, CDR2 SNEGSKA (reference sequence). With 3 bases removed from V and 0 bases from J, the gap between germline ends came to 14 bases. The length of the CDR3 is 15 residues. The CDR3 region is CSASGPEAANYGYTF. DNA of the CDR3: TGCAGTGCTAGTGGGCCGGAGGCTGCTAACTATGGCTACACCTTC.

The chain uses TRBV5-6 and TRBJ2-2, with TRBD1 as a possible D gene (6 bases). The CDR3 has 13 amino acids. From germline, CDR1 is SGHDT and CDR2 YYEEEE. V lost 7 bases and J lost 5, with 12 bases in between. DNA of the CDR3: TGTGCCAGCCAACCTACAGGGACCGGGGAGCTGTTTTTT. Translation: CASQPTGTGELFF.

This clonotype was seen only a few times. The chain is built from TRBV7-3 and TRBJ2-2; 9 nucleotides align to TRBD1. The germline CDR1 and CDR2 sequences are SGHTA and FQGTGA. The CDR3 totals 15 residues. V was pared by 5 bases and J by 8 bases, with 9 bases of the junction left unmatched. The CDR3 sequence: CASSRSGQGSGELFF. Written as DNA, the CDR3 is TGTGCCAGCAGCCGTTCCGGACAGGGGAGTGGGGAGCTGTTTTTT.

This clonotype was counted at least ten times. The chain combines TRBV5-1 with TRBJ2-3; D gene ambiguous. The germline V gene encodes CDR1 SGHRS and CDR2 YFSETQ. The V end lost 0 bases, the J end lost 0 bases, and 5 bases lay between the germline ends. The CDR3 spans 14 residues. CDR3 sequence: CASSLGYSTDTQYF. The CDR3 DNA is TGCGCCAGCAGCTTGGGGTATAGCACAGATACGCAGTATTTT.

This clonotype was detected a few times. This chain connects TRBV3-1 to TRBJ2-2; D gene uncertain. Trimming took 4 bases from V and 4 from J, leaving 10 bases between them. This CDR3 contains 14 residues. Germline CDR1 is LGHDT and CDR2 is YNNKEL (reference sequence). The chain's CDR3 is CASSPVRSTGELFF. CDR3 nucleotides: TGTGCCAGCAGCCCTGTAAGGTCCACCGGGGAGCTGTTTTTT.

The V call is TRBV5-1, the J call TRBJ2-5; D not resolved. The CDR3 consists of 13 residues. V dropped 2 bases and J dropped 5 bases, with 10 bases sitting between them. Per the germline V gene, CDR1 is SGHRS and CDR2 is YFSETQ. The CDR3 region is CASSLSWTETQYF. Here the CDR3 DNA reads TGCGCCAGCAGCTTATCCTGGACGGAGACCCAGTACTTC.

The V gene is TRBV2, the J gene TRBJ1-1, with a tentative D call TRBD1 (5 bases). CDR1 SNHLY and CDR2 FYNNEI come from the germline V gene. The CDR3 spans 15 residues. The V gene lost 0 bases and the J gene lost 2 bases, with 10 bases spanning the gap. CDR3 DNA: TGTGCCAGCAGTGAAGCGCCCGGGACCAACACTGAAGCTTTCTTT. Translation gives CASSEAPGTNTEAFF.

This chain links TRBV20-1 with TRBJ1-1; 7 bases fit TRBD1. The germline V gene has CDR1 DFQATT and CDR2 SNEGSKA (reference sequence). The CDR3 is 13 amino acids. V was clipped by 2 bases and J by 6 bases; unmatched bases: 6. The CDR3 DNA is TGCAGTGCTAGAAACAGGGGAGGCGCTGAAGCTTTCTTT. Encoded protein: CSARNRGGAEAFF.

This clonotype was detected ten times or more. The chain joins TRBV5-1 to TRBJ2-7, with D perhaps TRBD2 (5 bases). The CDR3 has 14 amino acids. Germline-derived CDR1 and CDR2 are SGHRS and YFSETQ. V was clipped by 6 bases and J by 0 bases, with 13 bases between them. This chain's CDR3 is CASKEGASSYEQYF. In nucleotides, the CDR3 is TGCGCCAGCAAAGAGGGTGCCAGCTCCTACGAGCAGTACTTC.

The chain joins TRBV29-1 to TRBJ2-2, with D hard to call. The CDR3 is 12 residues long. Trimming pared 8 bases from V and 6 bases from J, leaving 13 bases between. Germline V gives CDR1 SQVTM, CDR2 ANQGSEA. As DNA, the CDR3 is TGCAGCTTTACCTCGGTGGCCGGGGAGCTGTTTTTT. It encodes CSFTSVAGELFF.

The CDR3 protein is CASRKSGGFQETQYF. CDR3 DNA: TGTGCCAGCAGAAAGAGCGGGGGGTTCCAAGAGACCCAGTACTTC. V is TRBV6-2 or TRBV6-3 and J is TRBJ2-5, with 9 bases lining up with TRBD2. The V and J ends lost 6 bases and 1 base, in that order; junction bases with no gene match: 6. Germline CDR1 is MNHEY and CDR2 is SVGEGT. The CDR3 is made up of 15 amino acids.

Worth noting for this clonotype: This may come from a read error, since a much larger clone is one base off. The chain carries TRBV4-2 and TRBJ1-1; the match to TRBD1 covers 9 bases. CDR1 LGHNA and CDR2 YNFKEQ come from the germline V gene. The CDR3 loop spans 18 amino acids. The CDR3, as DNA: TGTGCCAGCAGCCGAGGACGACCGGGACAGGGTATGAACACTGAAACTTTCTTT. Amino acid sequence: CASSRGRPGQGMNTETFF.

This clonotype turned up a few times. The rearrangement links TRBV6-1 to TRBJ1-6; D is ambiguous. V was shortened by 4 bases and J by 7 bases, with 8 bases between the two germline ends. The CDR3 has 13 amino acids. CDR1 MNHNS and CDR2 SASEGT come from the germline V gene. CDR3 bases: TGTGCCAGCAGTGGTCAACAGAATTCACCCCTCCACTTT. This gives the protein CASSGQQNSPLHF.

This clonotype was picked up a small number of times. The chain has TRBV7-2 and TRBJ1-1; no definite D call. This CDR3 spans 11 amino acids. V shed 3 bases and J shed 6 bases, with 5 bases lying between them. The germline gives CDR1 SGHTA, CDR2 FQGNSA. CDR3 sequence: CASSFSAEAFF. As DNA, the CDR3 is TGTGCCAGCAGCTTTTCGGCTGAAGCTTTCTTT.

The V call is TRBV7-2, the J call TRBJ1-2, with D possibly matching TRBD1 (6 bases). CDR3 length: 15 residues. Germline CDR1 reads SGHTA; CDR2 reads FQGNSA. V lost 1 base and J lost 4, with 13 bases in between. The chain's CDR3 is CASSLVWGQGYGYTF. DNA for the CDR3: TGTGCCAGCAGCTTAGTGTGGGGGCAGGGCTATGGCTACACCTTC.

This clonotype occurred a few times. The chain has TRBV6-2 or TRBV6-3 and TRBJ2-1; 13 bases align to TRBD2. The CDR3 length is 13 residues. Germline trimming cut 5 bases from V and 14 bases from J; bases unmatched to any gene: 6. Germline V gene sequence: CDR1 MNHEY, CDR2 SVGEGT. This CDR3 reads CASSTGLAGVKFF. The CDR3, as DNA: TGTGCCAGCAGTACTGGACTAGCGGGAGTTAAGTTCTTC.

This rearrangement joins TRBV9 to TRBJ2-7; TRBD2 agrees at 7 bases. CDR1 is SGDLS, CDR2 YYNGEE, per germline. After removal of 4 bases from V and 0 bases from J, the junction contained 4 bases not matched to a gene. The CDR3 contains 14 residues. CDR3 residues: CASSFRTSSYEQYF. The DNA for the CDR3 is TGTGCCAGCAGCTTCCGGACTAGCTCCTACGAGCAGTACTTC.

Many counts were recorded for this clonotype. V gene TRBV20-1 combines with J gene TRBJ2-5, with 11 bases fitting TRBD2. CDR1 and CDR2 from the germline V gene are DFQATT and SNEGSKA (reference sequence). The J segment lost 2 bases and the V segment lost 6 bases, leaving 2 bases of the junction unmatched. The CDR3 is 13 amino acids. This chain's CDR3 is CSAGTSGQETQYF. The DNA for the CDR3 is TGCAGTGCCGGGACTAGCGGTCAAGAGACCCAGTACTTC.

This clonotype was observed at least ten times. The J gene is TRBJ2-7, the V gene TRBV7-2; tentative D call: TRBD1 (5 bases). The V end was cut by 5 bases, the J end by 0 bases, with 8 bases between. CDR3 length: 13 residues. Germline V gene sequence: CDR1 SGHTA, CDR2 FQGNSA. CDR3 sequence (DNA): TGTGCCAGCAGCAGACAGAGCTCCTACGAGCAGTACTTC. This codes for CASSRQSSYEQYF. Full variable domain (rest looked up from reference TRBV7-2 and TRBJ2-7): GAGVSQSPSNKVTEKGKDVELRCDPISGHTALYWYRQSLGQGLEFLIYFQGNSAPDKSGLPSDRFSAERTGGSVSTLTIQRTQQEDSAVYLCASSRQSSYEQYFGPGTRLTVT.

In this sample, this clonotype turned up a few times. This chain joins TRBV5-1 and TRBJ1-1; TRBD1 agrees at 7 bases. The CDR3 is 13 amino acids. The V gene's germline CDR1 is SGHRS and CDR2 YFSETQ. Unmatched junction bases numbered 4, after V lost 2 bases and J lost 6 bases. The CDR3 DNA sequence: TGCGCCAGCAGCTTTCGACAGGGCGCTGAAGCTTTCTTT. Encoded protein: CASSFRQGAEAFF.

The chain uses TRBV18 and TRBJ2-3; 7 bases map to TRBD2. Trimming at V came to 3 bases and at J to 0 bases, leaving 6 bases not matched to a gene. There are 16 residues in the CDR3. Germline lookup yields CDR1 KGHSH and CDR2 LQKENI. The CDR3 nucleotides are TGTGCCAGCTCACCCCGACTAGCTTCTAGCACAGATACGCAGTATTTT. Translated: CASSPRLASSTDTQYF.